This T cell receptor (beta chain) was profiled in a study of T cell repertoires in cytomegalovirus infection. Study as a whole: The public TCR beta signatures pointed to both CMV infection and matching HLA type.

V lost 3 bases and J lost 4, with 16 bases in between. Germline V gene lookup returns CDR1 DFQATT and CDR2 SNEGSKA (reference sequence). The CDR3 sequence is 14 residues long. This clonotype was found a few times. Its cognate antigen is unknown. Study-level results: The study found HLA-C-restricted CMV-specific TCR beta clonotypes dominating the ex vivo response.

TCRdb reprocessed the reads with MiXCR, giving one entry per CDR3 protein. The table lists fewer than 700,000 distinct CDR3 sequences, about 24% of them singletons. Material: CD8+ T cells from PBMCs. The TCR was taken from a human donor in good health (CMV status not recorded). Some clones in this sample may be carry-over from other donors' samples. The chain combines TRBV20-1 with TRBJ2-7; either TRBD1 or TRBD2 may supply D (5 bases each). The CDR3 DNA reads TGCAGTGCTAGTGGAGAGGGGTCCCTTTACGAGCAGTACTTC. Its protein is CSASGEGSLYEQYF.